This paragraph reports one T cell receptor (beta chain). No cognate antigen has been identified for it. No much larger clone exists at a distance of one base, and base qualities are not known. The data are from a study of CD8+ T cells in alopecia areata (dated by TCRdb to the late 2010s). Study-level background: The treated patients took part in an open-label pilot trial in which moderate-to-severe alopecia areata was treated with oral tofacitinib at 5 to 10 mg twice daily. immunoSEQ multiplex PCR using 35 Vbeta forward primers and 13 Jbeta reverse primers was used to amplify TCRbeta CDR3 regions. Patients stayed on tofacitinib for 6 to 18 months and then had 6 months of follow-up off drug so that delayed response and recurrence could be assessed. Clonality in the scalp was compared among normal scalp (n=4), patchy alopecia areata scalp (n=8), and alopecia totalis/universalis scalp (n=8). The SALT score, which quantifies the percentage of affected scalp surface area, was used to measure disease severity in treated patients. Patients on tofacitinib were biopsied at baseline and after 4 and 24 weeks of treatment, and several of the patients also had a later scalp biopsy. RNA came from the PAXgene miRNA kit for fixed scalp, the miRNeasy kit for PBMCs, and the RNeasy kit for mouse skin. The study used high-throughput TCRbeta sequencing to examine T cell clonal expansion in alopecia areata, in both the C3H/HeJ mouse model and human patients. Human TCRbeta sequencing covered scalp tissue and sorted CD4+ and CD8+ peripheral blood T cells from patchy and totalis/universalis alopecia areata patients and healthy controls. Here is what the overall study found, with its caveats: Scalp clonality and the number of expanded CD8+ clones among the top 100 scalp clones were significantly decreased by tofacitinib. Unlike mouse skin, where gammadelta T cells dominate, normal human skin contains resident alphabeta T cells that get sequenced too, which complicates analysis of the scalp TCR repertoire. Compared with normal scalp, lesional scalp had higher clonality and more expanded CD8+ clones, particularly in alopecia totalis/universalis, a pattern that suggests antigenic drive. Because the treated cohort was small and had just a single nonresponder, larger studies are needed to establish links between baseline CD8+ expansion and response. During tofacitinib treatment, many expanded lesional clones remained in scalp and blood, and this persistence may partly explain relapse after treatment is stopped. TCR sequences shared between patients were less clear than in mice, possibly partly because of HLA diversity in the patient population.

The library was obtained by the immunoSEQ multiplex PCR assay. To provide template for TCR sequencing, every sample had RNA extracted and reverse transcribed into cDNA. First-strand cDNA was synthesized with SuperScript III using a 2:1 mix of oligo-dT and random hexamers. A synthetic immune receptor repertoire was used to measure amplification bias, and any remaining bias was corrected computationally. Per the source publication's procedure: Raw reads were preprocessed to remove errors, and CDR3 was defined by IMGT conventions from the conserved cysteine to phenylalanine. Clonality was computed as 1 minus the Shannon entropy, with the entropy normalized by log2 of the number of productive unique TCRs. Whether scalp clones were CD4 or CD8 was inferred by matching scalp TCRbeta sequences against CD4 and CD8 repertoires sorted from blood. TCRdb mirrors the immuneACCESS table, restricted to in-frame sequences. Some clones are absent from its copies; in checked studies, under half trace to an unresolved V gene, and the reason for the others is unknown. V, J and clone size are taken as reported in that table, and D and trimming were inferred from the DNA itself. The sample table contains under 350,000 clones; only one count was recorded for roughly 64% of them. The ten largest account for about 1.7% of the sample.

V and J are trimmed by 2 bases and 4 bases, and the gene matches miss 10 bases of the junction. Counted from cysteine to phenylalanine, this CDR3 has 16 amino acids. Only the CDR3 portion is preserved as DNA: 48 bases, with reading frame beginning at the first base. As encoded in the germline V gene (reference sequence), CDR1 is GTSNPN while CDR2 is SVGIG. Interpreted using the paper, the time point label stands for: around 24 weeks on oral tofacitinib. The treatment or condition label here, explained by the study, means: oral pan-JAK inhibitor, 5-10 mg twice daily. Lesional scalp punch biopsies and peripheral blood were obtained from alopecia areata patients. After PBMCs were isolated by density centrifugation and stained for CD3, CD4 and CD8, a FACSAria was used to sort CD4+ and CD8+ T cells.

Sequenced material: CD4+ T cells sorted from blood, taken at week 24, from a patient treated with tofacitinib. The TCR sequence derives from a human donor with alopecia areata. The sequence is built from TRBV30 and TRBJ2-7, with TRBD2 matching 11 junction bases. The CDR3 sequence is CAWSTASGLAVYEQYF. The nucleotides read TGTGCCTGGAGTACGGCGTCGGGACTAGCGGTATACGAGCAGTACTTC.